Below, 14 T cell receptor beta chains from the same sample are listed, as sequenced in a study of identical twins. One entry per CDR3 protein results from TCRdb running MiXCR on the 5' RACE reads. The table has under 300,000 distinct CDR3 sequences, roughly an eighth seen once. The sample was also reused in another study, on yellow fever vaccine responses in identical twins.

Sequenced: memory (CD45RO+) T cells sorted from blood. These receptors were obtained from a woman aged 18-29 years in good health.

This clonotype has a handful of counts. DNA for the CDR3: TGTGCCAGCAGTATGTGGGGGACTGAAGCTTTCTTT. It is translated as CASSMWGTEAFF. This sequence joins TRBV2 and TRBJ1-1, with D maybe TRBD1 (5 bases). Per germline, CDR1 SNHLY and CDR2 FYNNEI. Trimming removed 5 bases at V and 5 bases at J, with 9 bases between. CDR3 size: 12 residues.

The chain joins TRBV14 to TRBJ2-3; 7 bases agree with TRBD2. The CDR3 is made up of 15 amino acids. V was clipped by 1 base and J by 5 bases; unmatched bases: 6. CDR1 is SGHDN and CDR2 is FVKESK in the germline V gene. In DNA form, the CDR3 reads TGTGCCAGCAGCCAAGGACTCGGGGGGAAAGATACGCAGTATTTT. Protein sequence: CASSQGLGGKDTQYF.

The rearrangement joins TRBV27 to TRBJ2-7; 7 nucleotides align to TRBD2. The CDR3 extends over 14 amino acids. Trimming removed 4 bases from V and 1 base from J; junction bases left unmatched: 4. Germline values: CDR1 MNHEY, CDR2 SMNVEV (reference sequence). CDR3 coding DNA: TGTGCCAGCAGTTACGAAGCGGGGTCCTACGAGCAGTACTTC. This gives the protein CASSYEAGSYEQYF.

This clonotype was seen many times. The J gene is TRBJ1-1, the V gene TRBV7-3; D is perhaps TRBD1 (6 bases). Germline V gene data show CDR1 as SGHTA and CDR2 as FQGTGA. This CDR3 comprises 13 residues. V dropped 6 bases and J dropped 1 base, with 9 bases sitting between them. The CDR3 nucleotides read TGTGCCAGCAGTCGACAGGAGAACACTGAAGCTTTCTTT. Its translation: CASSRQENTEAFF.

The V call is TRBV12-3 or TRBV12-4, the J call TRBJ2-7; 7 bases match TRBD1. The CDR3 extends over 14 amino acids. After removal of 6 bases from V and 6 bases from J, the junction contained 11 bases not matched to a gene. The DNA for the CDR3 is TGTGCCAGCAGAGAGGGACAGTCGAGTCGCGAGCAGTACTTC. It is translated as CASREGQSSREQYF.

The rearrangement joins TRBV7-9 to TRBJ1-2; 7 bases are shared with TRBD1. The CDR3 sequence is 15 residues long. Trimming removed 4 bases from V and 4 bases from J; junction bases left unmatched: 9. Germline V CDR1 and CDR2: SEHNR, FQNEAQ (reference sequence). As DNA, the CDR3 is TGTGCCAGCAGCTCTCCCGTGGGACAGCTCTATGGCTACACCTTC. It encodes CASSSPVGQLYGYTF.

V and J are TRBV2 and TRBJ2-7; D is undetermined. The CDR3 length is 12 residues. In germline, CDR1 is SNHLY, CDR2 FYNNEI. V lost 6 bases and J lost 5, with 11 bases in between. In DNA form, the CDR3 reads TGTGCCAGCAGAGTGCTTGGAAACGAGCAGTACTTC. Translation: CASRVLGNEQYF.

There are a few counts of this clonotype. The V and J genes are TRBV20-1 and TRBJ2-3; D possibly corresponds to TRBD1 (6 bases). The V gene lost 1 base and the J gene lost 7 bases, with 12 bases spanning the gap. The CDR3 has 13 amino acids. CDR1 DFQATT and CDR2 SNEGSKA come from the germline V gene (reference sequence). CDR3 DNA: TGCAGTGCTAGAGTGGACAGTGTTCATACGCAGTATTTT. This gives the protein CSARVDSVHTQYF.

This chain's CDR3 is CASRKNTEAFF. Here the CDR3 DNA reads TGTGCCAGCAGGAAGAACACTGAAGCTTTCTTT. The chain has TRBV6-1 and TRBJ1-1; no clear D. V dropped 6 bases and J dropped 1 base, with 3 bases sitting between them. CDR1 is MNHNS, CDR2 SASEGT, per germline. The CDR3 spans 11 residues.

The J gene is TRBJ1-1, the V gene TRBV7-2, with TRBD1 matching over 8 bases. Germline V CDR1 and CDR2: SGHTA, FQGNSA. This CDR3 comprises 14 residues. With 4 bases clipped from V and 3 bases from J, the junction kept 4 bases outside the gene matches. The CDR3 nucleotides are TGTGCCAGCAGCTCCCAGACAGGGGACACTGAAGCTTTCTTT. Protein sequence: CASSSQTGDTEAFF.

J is TRBJ2-1 and V is TRBV20-1; possible D gene TRBD2, 7 bases. CDR1 and CDR2 from the germline V gene are DFQATT and SNEGSKA (reference sequence). CDR3 length equals 13 residues. The V end was cut by 3 bases, the J end by 3 bases, with 9 bases between. The CDR3 nucleotides are TGCAGTGCTAGGAGGGGGGGCTACAATGAGCAGTTCTTC. Translated: CSARRGGYNEQFF.

The chain couples TRBV19 to TRBJ2-3, with D possibly TRBD2 on 9 matching bases. Trimming cost V 5 bases and J 3 bases, with 27 bases left between them. This CDR3 is 19 amino acids long. CDR1 LNHDA and CDR2 SQIVND come from the germline V gene (reference sequence). The CDR3 DNA follows: TGTGCCAGTAGTTACAGGGGGGTAGCGGGAGCGGTGTGGACAGATACGCAGTATTTT. This gives the protein CASSYRGVAGAVWTDTQYF.

The genes are TRBV7-9 and TRBJ2-3; D is possibly TRBD1 (5 bases). The CDR3 has 17 residues. Germline V gives CDR1 SEHNR, CDR2 FQNEAQ (reference sequence). With 0 bases removed from V and 0 bases from J, the gap between germline ends came to 13 bases. CDR3 sequence: CASSLARTSASTDTQYF. The CDR3 DNA reads as TGTGCCAGCAGCTTAGCTCGGACAAGTGCTAGCACAGATACGCAGTATTTT.

A few counts support this clonotype. The chain is built from TRBV12-3 or TRBV12-4 and TRBJ2-5; 10 bases are shared with TRBD1. This CDR3 spans 15 amino acids. J gave up 5 bases and V 7 bases, and 10 bases lay outside the gene matches. The CDR3 DNA follows: TGTGCCAGCACCCCGGGGACAGGGGTTTGGGAGACCCAGTACTTC. It yields the protein CASTPGTGVWETQYF.